Following are 19 T cell receptor beta chains from one sample sequenced in a study of blood T cell repertoires in COVID-19. Measured with immunoSEQ multiplex PCR; TCRdb has only the in-frame clones, and not every one. The sample contains about 270,000 clones, 83% of which appear only once. Material: peripheral blood. The receptor source for this set is a woman aged 50 to 60 who had recovered from COVID-19.

The chain joins TRBV5-1 to TRBJ1-2; D perhaps matches TRBD1 (6 bases). This CDR3 contains 14 residues. V lost 4 bases and J lost 8, with 18 bases in between. CDR1 and CDR2 from the germline V gene are SGHRS and YFSETQ. The CDR3 DNA follows: TGCGCCAGCAGCCCCCAGGACAGTCTGGGGGGCTACACCTTC. Translating it yields CASSPQDSLGGYTF.

The rearrangement links TRBV10-3 to TRBJ1-2; D gene unclear. Germline CDR1 and CDR2: ENHRY and SYGVKD. V was shortened by 6 bases and J by 4 bases, with 18 bases between the two germline ends. The CDR3 totals 15 residues. The CDR3 loop reads CAIRTDADAGYGYTF. Here the CDR3 DNA reads TGTGCCATCAGGACCGATGCGGACGCGGGCTATGGCTACACCTTC.

This clone was observed a few times. This chain joins TRBV18 and TRBJ1-3; D call uncertain. Germline V gives CDR1 KGHSH, CDR2 LQKENI. The ends were cut back, 0 bases at V and 4 bases at J, with 13 bases in the middle. CDR3 size: 16 residues. The CDR3 region is CASSPPPRSRGNTIYF. Here the CDR3 DNA reads TGTGCCAGCTCACCACCCCCCAGGTCTCGGGGAAACACCATATATTTT.

The V gene is TRBV9, the J gene TRBJ2-1, with TRBD2 matching over 9 bases. V dropped 0 bases and J dropped 10; count of bases not matched to a gene: 8. The germline V gene encodes CDR1 SGDLS and CDR2 YYNGEE. This CDR3 region has 15 residues. CDR3 nucleotide sequence: TGTGCCAGCAGCGTAGGGCATAGCGGGAGTGGGGAGCAGTTCTTC. Translated: CASSVGHSGSGEQFF.

The chain couples TRBV7-9 to TRBJ1-1; 11 bases match TRBD1. The CDR3 contains 15 residues. Germline CDR1 reads SEHNR; CDR2 reads FQNEAQ (reference sequence). The V and J ends lost 3 bases and 4 bases, in that order; junction bases with no gene match: 4. The DNA of the CDR3 is TGTGCCAGCAGCTTGGGACAGGGGGTGAGCACTGAAGCTTTCTTT. This translates into CASSLGQGVSTEAFF.

V gene TRBV6-2 or TRBV6-3 combines with J gene TRBJ1-5; no clear D gene. Germline lookup yields CDR1 MNHEY and CDR2 SVGEGT. CDR3 length equals 15 residues. The V and J ends lost 2 bases and 5 bases respectively, with 13 bases between them. CDR3 in DNA: TGTGCCAGCAGTTACAGGCTTGTCCAGGATCAGCCCCAGCATTTT. This codes for CASSYRLVQDQPQHF.

In its sample, this clone was seen once. The chain joins TRBV5-4 to TRBJ1-6; D is ambiguous. The CDR3 runs 15 residues. V lost 3 bases and J lost 8, with 15 bases in between. Germline CDR1 reads SGHNT; CDR2 reads YYREEE (reference sequence). The chain's CDR3 is CASSSDGGRDSPLHF. Written as DNA, the CDR3 is TGTGCCAGCAGCTCGGACGGAGGGCGCGATTCACCCCTCCACTTT.

J is TRBJ2-1 and V is TRBV5-1; 7 bases map to TRBD1. J lost 4 bases, V lost 2 bases, and 9 bases had no gene match. The CDR3 covers 16 residues. Germline loops: CDR1 SGHRS, CDR2 YFSETQ. The CDR3: CASSLTPGQQYNEQFF. The CDR3 nucleotides are TGCGCCAGCAGCTTAACCCCGGGACAGCAATACAATGAGCAGTTCTTC.

The chain uses TRBV29-1 and TRBJ2-3, with 10 bases matching TRBD1. CDR3 length equals 15 residues. Germline CDR1 reads SQVTM; CDR2 reads ANQGSEA. V was pared by 4 bases and J by 1 base, with 5 bases of the junction left unmatched. This CDR3 is CSVVGGTGGTDTQYF. CDR3 in DNA: TGCAGCGTTGTGGGGGGGACAGGGGGCACAGATACGCAGTATTTT.

This clone was counted a few times. V and J are TRBV7-9 and TRBJ1-3; no definite D call. Trimming removed 8 bases from V and 2 bases from J, with 16 bases in between. This CDR3 region has 15 residues. The germline gives CDR1 SEHNR, CDR2 FQNEAQ (reference sequence). CDR3 bases: TGTGCCAGCCGCAAAATAGGAGTCCCTGGAAACACCATATATTTT. Translating gives CASRKIGVPGNTIYF.

V is TRBV28 and J is TRBJ2-1; weak D call: TRBD2 (6 bases). Germline values: CDR1 MDHEN, CDR2 SYDVKM. Deletions cut 8 bases from V and 7 bases from J, with 6 bases between. This CDR3 has 10 amino acids. The DNA of the CDR3 is TGTGCCAGCGGGAGGAATGAGCAGTTCTTC. It codes for CASGRNEQFF.

The J gene is TRBJ2-1, the V gene TRBV5-1; D perhaps matches TRBD2 (5 bases). Trimming left V 2 bases short and J 0 bases short, with 9 bases between. Germline V CDR1 and CDR2: SGHRS, YFSETQ. CDR3 length: 15 amino acids. CDR3 sequence reads: CASSFTSGSYNEQFF. The CDR3 bases are TGCGCCAGCAGCTTTACAAGCGGCTCCTACAATGAGCAGTTCTTC.

This chain connects TRBV19 to TRBJ2-7, with no clear D. V lost 3 bases, J lost 4 bases, and 16 bases lay in between. Germline V CDR1 and CDR2: LNHDA, SQIVND (reference sequence). The CDR3 totals 15 residues. The CDR3 DNA is TGTGCCAGTAGTATGAGTTTGGGTTCGACTTACGAGCAGTACTTC. Residues: CASSMSLGSTYEQYF.

DNA for the CDR3: TGCGCCAGCAGCTTCGGTAGTGGCGGGGGGGCAGATACGCAGTATTTT. Its translation: CASSFGSGGGADTQYF. The chain is built from TRBV5-1 and TRBJ2-3; 9 bases fit TRBD2. From germline, CDR1 is SGHRS and CDR2 YFSETQ. The CDR3 sequence is 16 residues long. V lost 2 bases to trimming and J lost 4 bases; unmatched junction nucleotides: 8.

The genes are TRBV27 and TRBJ1-1, with D possibly matching TRBD1 (5 bases). Trimming cost V 5 bases and J 10 bases, with 14 bases left between them. The germline V gene has CDR1 MNHEY and CDR2 SMNVEV (reference sequence). The CDR3 covers 12 residues. CDR3 in amino acids: CASSPQGITAFF. The CDR3 bases are TGTGCCAGCAGTCCGCAGGGTATAACAGCTTTCTTT.

The chain has TRBV9 and TRBJ2-7, with D possibly TRBD1 on 5 matching bases. Germline V gives CDR1 SGDLS, CDR2 YYNGEE. V lost 3 bases and J lost 2, with 9 bases in between. This CDR3 region has 13 residues. DNA of the CDR3: TGTGCCAGCAGCGCCGACAGTACCTACGAGCAGTACTTC. It yields the protein CASSADSTYEQYF.

This clone was seen just once. The gene calls are TRBV3-1 (or the pseudogene TRBV3-2) and TRBJ1-1; TRBD1 matches at 8 bases. Germline values: CDR1 LGHDT, CDR2 YNNKEL (reference sequence). Germline trimming cut 4 bases from V and 0 bases from J; bases unmatched to any gene: 7. This CDR3 has 16 residues. The CDR3: CASSPRQGSLNTEAFF. The CDR3 bases are TGTGCCAGCAGCCCTCGACAGGGGAGCTTGAACACTGAAGCTTTCTTT.

The chain is built from TRBV3-1 (or the pseudogene TRBV3-2) and TRBJ1-6, with 8 bases that match TRBD1. Germline loops: CDR1 LGHDT, CDR2 YNNKEL (reference sequence). The CDR3 spans 14 residues. The V and J ends lost 3 bases and 7 bases, in that order; junction bases with no gene match: 2. Here the CDR3 DNA reads TGTGCCAGCAGCCATCGACAGGGGAATTCACCCCTCCACTTT. It is translated as CASSHRQGNSPLHF.

The chain uses TRBV3-1 (or the pseudogene TRBV3-2) and TRBJ1-5, with 7 bases identical to TRBD1. Germline loops: CDR1 LGHDT, CDR2 YNNKEL (reference sequence). V trimming: 1 base; J trimming: 8 bases; junction bases outside the gene matches: 8. The CDR3 totals 15 residues. The CDR3 DNA sequence: TGTGCCAGCAGCCAAGGCGGACAGGTCTTTGAGCCCCAGCATTTT. Translated, it gives CASSQGGQVFEPQHF.